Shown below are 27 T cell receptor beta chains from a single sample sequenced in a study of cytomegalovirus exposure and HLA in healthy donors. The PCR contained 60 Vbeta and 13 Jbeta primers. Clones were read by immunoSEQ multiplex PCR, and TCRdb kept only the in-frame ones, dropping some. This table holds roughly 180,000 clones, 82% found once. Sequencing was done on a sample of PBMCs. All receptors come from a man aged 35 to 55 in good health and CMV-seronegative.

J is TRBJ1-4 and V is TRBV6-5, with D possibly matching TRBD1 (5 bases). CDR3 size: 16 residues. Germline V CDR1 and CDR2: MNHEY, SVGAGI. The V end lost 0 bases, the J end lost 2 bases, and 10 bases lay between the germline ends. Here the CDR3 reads CASSYSGPGTNEKLFF. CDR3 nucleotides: TGTGCCAGCAGTTACTCAGGGCCAGGGACTAATGAAAAACTGTTTTTT.

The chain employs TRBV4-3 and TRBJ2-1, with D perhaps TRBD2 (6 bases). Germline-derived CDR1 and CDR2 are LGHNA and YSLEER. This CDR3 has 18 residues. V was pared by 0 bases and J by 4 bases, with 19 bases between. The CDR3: CASSQDVELAALYNEQFF. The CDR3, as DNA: TGCGCCAGCAGCCAAGATGTCGAACTAGCCGCACTTTACAATGAGCAGTTCTTC.

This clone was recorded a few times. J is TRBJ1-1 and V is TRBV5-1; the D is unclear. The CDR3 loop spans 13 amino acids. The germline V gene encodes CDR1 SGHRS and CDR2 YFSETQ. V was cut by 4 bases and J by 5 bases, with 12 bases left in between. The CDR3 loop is CASSLNSRTEAFF. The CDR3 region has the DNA TGCGCCAGCAGCCTAAACTCGAGGACTGAAGCTTTCTTT.

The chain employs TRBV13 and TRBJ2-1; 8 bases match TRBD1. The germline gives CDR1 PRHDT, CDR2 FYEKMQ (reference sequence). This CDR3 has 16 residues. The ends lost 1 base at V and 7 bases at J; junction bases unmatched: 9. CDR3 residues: CASSLETRGRGNEQFF. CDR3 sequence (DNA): TGTGCCAGCAGCTTAGAAACCAGGGGGCGCGGGAATGAGCAGTTCTTC.

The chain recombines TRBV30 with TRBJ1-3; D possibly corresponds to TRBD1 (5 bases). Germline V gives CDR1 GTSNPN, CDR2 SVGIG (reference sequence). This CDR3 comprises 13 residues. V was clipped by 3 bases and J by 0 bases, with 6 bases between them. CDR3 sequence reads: CAWSRDSGNTIYF. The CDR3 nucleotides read TGTGCCTGGAGCAGGGACTCTGGAAACACCATATATTTT. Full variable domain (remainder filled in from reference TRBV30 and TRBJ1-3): SQTIHQWPATLVQPVGSPLSLECTVEGTSNPNLYWYRQAAGRGLQLLFYSVGIGQISSEVPQNLSASRPQDRQFILSSKKLLLSDSGFYLCAWSRDSGNTIYFGEGSWLTVV.

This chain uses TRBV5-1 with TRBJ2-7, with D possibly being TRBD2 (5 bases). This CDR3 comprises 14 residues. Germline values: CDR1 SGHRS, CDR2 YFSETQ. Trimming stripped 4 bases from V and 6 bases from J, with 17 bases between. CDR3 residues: CASSVGREGLEQYF. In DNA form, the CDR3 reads TGCGCCAGCAGCGTCGGCCGGGAAGGTCTCGAGCAGTACTTC.

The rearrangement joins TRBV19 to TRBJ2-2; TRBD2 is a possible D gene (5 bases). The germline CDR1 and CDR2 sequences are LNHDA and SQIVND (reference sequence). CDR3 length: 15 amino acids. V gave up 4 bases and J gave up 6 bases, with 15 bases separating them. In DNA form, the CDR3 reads TGTGCCAGTAGTACCTTACTAGGATCGGCCGGGGAGCTGTTTTTT. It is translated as CASSTLLGSAGELFF. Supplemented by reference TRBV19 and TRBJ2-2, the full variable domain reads DGGITQSPKYLFRKEGQNVTLSCEQNLNHDAMYWYRQDPGQGLRLIYYSQIVNDFQKGDIAEGYSVSREKKESFPLTVTSAQKNPTAFYLCASSTLLGSAGELFFGEGSRLTVL.

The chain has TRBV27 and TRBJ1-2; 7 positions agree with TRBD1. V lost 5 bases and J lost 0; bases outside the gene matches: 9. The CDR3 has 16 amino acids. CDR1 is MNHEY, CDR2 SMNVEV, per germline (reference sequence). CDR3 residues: CASSLTIGTANYGYTF. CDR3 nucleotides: TGTGCCAGCAGTCTAACGATCGGGACAGCTAACTATGGCTACACCTTC.

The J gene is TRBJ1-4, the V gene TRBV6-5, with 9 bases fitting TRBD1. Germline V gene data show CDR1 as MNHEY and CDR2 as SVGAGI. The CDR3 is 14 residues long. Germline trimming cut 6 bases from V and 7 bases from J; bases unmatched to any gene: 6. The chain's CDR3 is CASRTQGAGEKLFF. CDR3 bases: TGTGCCAGCAGAACACAGGGGGCCGGTGAAAAACTGTTTTTT.

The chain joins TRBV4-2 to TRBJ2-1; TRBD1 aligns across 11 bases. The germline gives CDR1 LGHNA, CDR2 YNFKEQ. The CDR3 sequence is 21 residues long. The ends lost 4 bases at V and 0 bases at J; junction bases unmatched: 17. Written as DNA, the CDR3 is TGTGCCAGCAGCCCGGGGAAGCGCGGGACAGGGGGATCAAGCTCCTACAATGAGCAGTTCTTC. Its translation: CASSPGKRGTGGSSSYNEQFF.

The CDR3 DNA sequence: TGCGCCAGCAGCCGTCAGGGGTCCGGGGAGCTGTTTTTT. Its translation: CASSRQGSGELFF. The chain employs TRBV5-1 and TRBJ2-2, with D tentatively TRBD1 (6 bases). Germline CDR1 and CDR2: SGHRS and YFSETQ. The CDR3 length is 13 residues. Trimming removed 4 bases at V and 6 bases at J, with 10 bases between. The variable domain in full, completed from reference TRBV5-1 and TRBJ2-2, reads KAGVTQTPRYLIKTRGQQVTLSCSPISGHRSVSWYQQTPGQGLQFLFEYFSETQRNKGNFPGRFSGRQFSNSRSEMNVSTLELGDSALYLCASSRQGSGELFFGEGSRLTVL.

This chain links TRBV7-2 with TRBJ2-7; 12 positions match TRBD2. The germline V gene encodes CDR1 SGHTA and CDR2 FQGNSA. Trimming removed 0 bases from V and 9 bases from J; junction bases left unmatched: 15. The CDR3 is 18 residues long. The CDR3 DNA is TGTGCCAGCAGCTTAGCTCGCAGCGGGACTAGCGGGTTTGGGGTGCAGTACTTC. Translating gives CASSLARSGTSGFGVQYF.

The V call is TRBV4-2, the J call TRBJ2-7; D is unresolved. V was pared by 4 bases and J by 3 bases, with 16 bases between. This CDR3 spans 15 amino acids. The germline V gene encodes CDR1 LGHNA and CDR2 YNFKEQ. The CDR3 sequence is CASSRGGTADYEQYF. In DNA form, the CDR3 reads TGTGCCAGCAGCCGAGGCGGCACGGCTGACTACGAGCAGTACTTC.

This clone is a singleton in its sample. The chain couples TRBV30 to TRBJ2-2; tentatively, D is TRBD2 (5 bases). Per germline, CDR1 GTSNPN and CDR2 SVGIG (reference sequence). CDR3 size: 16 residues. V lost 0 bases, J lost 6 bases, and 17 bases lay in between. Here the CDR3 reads CAWSVLAAAVSGELFF. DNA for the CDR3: TGTGCCTGGAGTGTACTGGCAGCGGCCGTATCCGGGGAGCTGTTTTTT. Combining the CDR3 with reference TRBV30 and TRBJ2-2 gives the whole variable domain SQTIHQWPATLVQPVGSPLSLECTVEGTSNPNLYWYRQAAGRGLQLLFYSVGIGQISSEVPQNLSASRPQDRQFILSSKKLLLSDSGFYLCAWSVLAAAVSGELFFGEGSRLTVL.

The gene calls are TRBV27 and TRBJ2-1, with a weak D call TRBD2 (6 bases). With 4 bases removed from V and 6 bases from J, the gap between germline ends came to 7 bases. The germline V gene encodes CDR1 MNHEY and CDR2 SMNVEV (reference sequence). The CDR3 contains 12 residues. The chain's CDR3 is CASSYGGNEQFF. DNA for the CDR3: TGTGCCAGCAGTTACGGGGGCAATGAGCAGTTCTTC.

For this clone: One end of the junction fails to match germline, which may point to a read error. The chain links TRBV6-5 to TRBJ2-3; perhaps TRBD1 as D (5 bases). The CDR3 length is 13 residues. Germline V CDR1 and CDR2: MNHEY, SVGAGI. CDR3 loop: CASSYDPTGTQYF. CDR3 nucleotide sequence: TGTGCCAGCAGTTACGACCCCACAGGTACGCAGTATTTT.

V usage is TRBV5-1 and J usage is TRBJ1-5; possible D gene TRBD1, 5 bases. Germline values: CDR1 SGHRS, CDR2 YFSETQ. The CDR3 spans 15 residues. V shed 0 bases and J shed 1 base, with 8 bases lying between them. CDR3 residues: CASSLEGPSNQPQHF. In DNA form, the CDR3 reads TGCGCCAGCAGCTTGGAGGGGCCAAGCAATCAGCCCCAGCATTTT.

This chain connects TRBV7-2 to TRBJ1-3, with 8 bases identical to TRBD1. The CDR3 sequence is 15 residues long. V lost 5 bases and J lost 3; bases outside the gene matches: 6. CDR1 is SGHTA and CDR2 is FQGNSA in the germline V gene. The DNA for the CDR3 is TGTGCCAGCAGCCTGTCGACAGGGGTTGGAAACACCATATATTTT. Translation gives CASSLSTGVGNTIYF.

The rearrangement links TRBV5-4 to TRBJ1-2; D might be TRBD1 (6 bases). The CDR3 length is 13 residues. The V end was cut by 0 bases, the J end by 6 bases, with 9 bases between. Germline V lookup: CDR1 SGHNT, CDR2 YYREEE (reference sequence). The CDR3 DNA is TGTGCCAGCAGCTTGGCGGCAGGGGATGGCTACACCTTC. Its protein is CASSLAAGDGYTF. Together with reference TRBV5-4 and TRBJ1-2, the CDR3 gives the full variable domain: ETGVTQSPTHLIKTRGQQVTLRCSSQSGHNTVSWYQQALGQGPQFIFQYYREEENGRGNFPPRFSGLQFPNYSSELNVNALELDDSALYLCASSLAAGDGYTFGSGTRLTVV.

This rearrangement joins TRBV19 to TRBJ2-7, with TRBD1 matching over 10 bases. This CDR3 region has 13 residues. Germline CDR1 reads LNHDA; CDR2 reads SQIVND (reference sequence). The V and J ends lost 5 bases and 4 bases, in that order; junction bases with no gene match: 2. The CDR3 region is CASSSDRGYEQYF. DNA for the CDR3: TGTGCCAGTAGTTCGGACAGGGGGTACGAGCAGTACTTC. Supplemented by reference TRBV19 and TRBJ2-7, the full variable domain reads DGGITQSPKYLFRKEGQNVTLSCEQNLNHDAMYWYRQDPGQGLRLIYYSQIVNDFQKGDIAEGYSVSREKKESFPLTVTSAQKNPTAFYLCASSSDRGYEQYFGPGTRLTVT.

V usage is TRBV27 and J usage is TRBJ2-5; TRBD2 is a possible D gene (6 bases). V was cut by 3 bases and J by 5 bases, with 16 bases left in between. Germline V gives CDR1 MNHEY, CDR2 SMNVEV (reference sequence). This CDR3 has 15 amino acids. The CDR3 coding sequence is TGTGCCAGCAGTTTCCTCTCGACTAGTATGGAGACCCAGTACTTC. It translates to CASSFLSTSMETQYF.

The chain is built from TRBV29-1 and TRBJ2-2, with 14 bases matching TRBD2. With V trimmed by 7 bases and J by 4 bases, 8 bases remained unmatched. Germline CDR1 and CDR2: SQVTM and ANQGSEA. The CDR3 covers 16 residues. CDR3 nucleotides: TGCAGCGCTCTGACTAGCGGGAGGGAGGCCACCGGGGAGCTGTTTTTT. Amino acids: CSALTSGREATGELFF.

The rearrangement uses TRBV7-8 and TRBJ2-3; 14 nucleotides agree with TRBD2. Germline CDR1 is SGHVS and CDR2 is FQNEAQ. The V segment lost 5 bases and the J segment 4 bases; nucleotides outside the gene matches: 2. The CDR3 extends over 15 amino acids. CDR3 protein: CASSTTSGGADTQYF. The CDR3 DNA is TGTGCCAGCAGCACGACTAGCGGGGGGGCAGATACGCAGTATTTT.

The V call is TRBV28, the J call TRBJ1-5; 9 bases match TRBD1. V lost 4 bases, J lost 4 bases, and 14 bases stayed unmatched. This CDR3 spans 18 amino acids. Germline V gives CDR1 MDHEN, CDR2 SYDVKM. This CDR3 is CASSSPRHPGQGNQPQHF. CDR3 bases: TGTGCCAGCAGTTCCCCCAGACACCCGGGACAGGGAAATCAGCCCCAGCATTTT. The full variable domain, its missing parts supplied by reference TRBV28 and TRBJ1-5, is DVKVTQSSRYLVKRTGEKVFLECVQDMDHENMFWYRQDPGLGLRLIYFSYDVKMKEKGDIPEGYSVSREKKERFSLILESASTNQTSMYLCASSSPRHPGQGNQPQHFGDGTRLSIL.

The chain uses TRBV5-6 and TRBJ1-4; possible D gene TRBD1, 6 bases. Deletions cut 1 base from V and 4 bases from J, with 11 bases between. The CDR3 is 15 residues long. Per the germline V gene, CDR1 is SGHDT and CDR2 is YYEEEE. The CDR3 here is CASSLRQVRNEKLFF. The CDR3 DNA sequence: TGTGCCAGCAGCTTGCGACAGGTCCGTAATGAAAAACTGTTTTTT.

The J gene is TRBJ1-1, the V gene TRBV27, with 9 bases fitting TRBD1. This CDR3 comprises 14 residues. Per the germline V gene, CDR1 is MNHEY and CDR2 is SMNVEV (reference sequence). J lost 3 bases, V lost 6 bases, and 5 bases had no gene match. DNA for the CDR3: TGTGCCAGCAGGGGGACAGGGAGGGACACTGAAGCTTTCTTT. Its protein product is CASRGTGRDTEAFF.

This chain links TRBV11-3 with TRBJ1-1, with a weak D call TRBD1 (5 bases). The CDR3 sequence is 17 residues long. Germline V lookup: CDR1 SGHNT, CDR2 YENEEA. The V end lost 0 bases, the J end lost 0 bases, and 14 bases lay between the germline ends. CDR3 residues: CASSLDLTEGMNTEAFF. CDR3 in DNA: TGTGCCAGCAGCTTAGATCTAACGGAGGGGATGAACACTGAAGCTTTCTTT. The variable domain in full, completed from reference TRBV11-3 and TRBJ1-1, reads EAGVVQSPRYKIIEKKQPVAFWCNPISGHNTLYWYLQNLGQGPELLIRYENEEAVDDSQLPKDRFSAERLKGVDSTLKIQPAELGDSAVYLCASSLDLTEGMNTEAFFGQGTRLTVV.